The subject of this entry is one T cell receptor (beta chain). Its matching antigen is unknown. Trimming shortened V by 6 bases and J by 6 bases, and 12 bases separated the two germline ends. The germline CDR1 and CDR2 sequences are MNHEY and SMNVEV (reference sequence). The CDR3 length is 14 residues. The source of the sample is a study of cytomegalovirus exposure and HLA in healthy donors. The study, taken as a whole, reports: Analyses of presence/absence relied on an assumption of roughly uniform sequencing depth across donors. A later analysis linked a missense variant in DCLRE1C to the trimming of TCR beta V and J genes.

A multiplex PCR was run with 60 Vbeta primers and 13 Jbeta primers. Profiling relied on immunoSEQ multiplex PCR, and the TCRdb table lists in-frame clones only, not all of them. This table holds 150,000 to 250,000 clones. The gene calls are TRBV27 and TRBJ1-6; the D gene is possibly TRBD1 (5 bases). The receptor was derived from a boy between 10 and 17 years old in good health and CMV-seronegative. The specimen sequenced was PBMCs. In DNA, the CDR3 is TGTGCCAGCAGGTGGCAGGGCCTTAATTCACCCCTCCACTTT. It codes for CASRWQGLNSPLHF.